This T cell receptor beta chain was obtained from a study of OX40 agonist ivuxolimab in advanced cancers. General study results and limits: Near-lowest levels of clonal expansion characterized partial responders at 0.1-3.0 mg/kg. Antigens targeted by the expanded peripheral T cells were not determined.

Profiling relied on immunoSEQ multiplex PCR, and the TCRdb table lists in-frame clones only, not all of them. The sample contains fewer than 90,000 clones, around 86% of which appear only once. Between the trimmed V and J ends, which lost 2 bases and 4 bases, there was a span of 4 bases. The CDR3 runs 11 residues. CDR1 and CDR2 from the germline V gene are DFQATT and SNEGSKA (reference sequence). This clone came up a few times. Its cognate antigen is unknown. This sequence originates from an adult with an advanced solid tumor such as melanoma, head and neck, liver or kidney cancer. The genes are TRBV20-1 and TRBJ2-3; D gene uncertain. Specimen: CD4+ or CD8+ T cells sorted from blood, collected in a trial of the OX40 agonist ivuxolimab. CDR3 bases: TGCAGTGCTAGATCCGCAGATACGCAGTATTTT. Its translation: CSARSADTQYF.